This record concerns one T cell receptor beta chain sequence. Its cognate antigen is unknown. The data were taken from a study of T cells in Graves' hyperthyroidism and ophthalmopathy. Per the germline V gene, CDR1 is MDHEN and CDR2 is SYDVKM. With 3 bases clipped from V and 7 bases from J, the junction kept 10 bases outside the gene matches. The CDR3 covers 16 residues. Amplification of TCR beta CDR3 regions used RNA as the template. TCR CDR3 underwent first-round RT-PCR with the HTBI primer set. One entry per CDR3 protein results from TCRdb running MiXCR on the multiplex PCR reads. This repertoire shows over 300,000 distinct CDR3 sequences, approximately 15% found once; its top ten account for approximately 35%. Overall study results and limits: Ophthalmopathy was identified by the model a median around 6.9 months ahead of onset.

V gene TRBV28 combines with J gene TRBJ1-2, with 11 positions matching TRBD1. The TCR was taken from a middle-aged woman with Graves' ophthalmopathy. Sequencing was carried out using blood. CDR3 loop: CASSFSPGTGGTGYTF. The CDR3 DNA follows: TGTGCCAGCAGTTTCTCCCCTGGGACAGGGGGAACTGGCTACACCTTC.